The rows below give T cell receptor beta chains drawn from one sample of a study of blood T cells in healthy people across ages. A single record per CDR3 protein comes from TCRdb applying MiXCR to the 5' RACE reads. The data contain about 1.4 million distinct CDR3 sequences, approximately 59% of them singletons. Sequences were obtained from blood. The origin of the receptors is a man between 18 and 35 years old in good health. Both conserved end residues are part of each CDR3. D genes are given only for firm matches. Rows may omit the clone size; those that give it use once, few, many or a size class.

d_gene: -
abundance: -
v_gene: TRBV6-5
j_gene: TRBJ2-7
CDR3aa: CASSYALASYEQYF
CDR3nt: TGTGCCAGCAGTTATGCGCTGGCGTCCTACGAGCAGTACTTC

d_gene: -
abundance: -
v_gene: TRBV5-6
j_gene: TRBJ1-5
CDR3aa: CASSLGRLDQPQHF
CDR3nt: TGTGCCAGCAGCTTGGGGCGATTGGATCAGCCCCAGCATTTT

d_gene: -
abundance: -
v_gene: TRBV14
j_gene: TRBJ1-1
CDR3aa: CASSQDTAEAFF
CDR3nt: TGTGCCAGCAGCCAGGATACAGCTGAAGCTTTCTTT

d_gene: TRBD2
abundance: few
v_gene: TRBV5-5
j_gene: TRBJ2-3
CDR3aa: CASSLELAGEADTQYF
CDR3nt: TGTGCCAGCAGCTTGGAGCTAGCGGGGGAGGCAGATACGCAGTATTTT

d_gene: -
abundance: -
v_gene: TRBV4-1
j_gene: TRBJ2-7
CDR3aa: CASSLRTADYEQYF
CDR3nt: TGCGCCAGCAGCCTGAGGACAGCGGACTACGAGCAGTACTTC

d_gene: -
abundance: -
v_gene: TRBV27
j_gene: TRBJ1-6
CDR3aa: CASSLSLGAGNSPLHF
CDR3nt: TGTGCCAGCAGTTTATCCCTGGGGGCAGGTAATTCACCCCTCCACTTT

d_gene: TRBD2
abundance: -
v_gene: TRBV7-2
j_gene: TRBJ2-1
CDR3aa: CASSFGGVSDNEQFF
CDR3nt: TGTGCCAGCAGCTTTGGGGGGGTATCGGACAATGAGCAGTTCTTC

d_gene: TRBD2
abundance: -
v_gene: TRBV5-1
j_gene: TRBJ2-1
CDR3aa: CASSPRLAELYNEQFF
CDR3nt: TGCGCCAGCAGCCCGAGACTAGCGGAGTTGTACAATGAGCAGTTCTTC

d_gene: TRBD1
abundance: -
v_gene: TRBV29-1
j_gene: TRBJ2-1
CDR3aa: CSVGDRYNEQFF
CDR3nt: TGCAGCGTGGGGGACAGGTACAATGAGCAGTTCTTC

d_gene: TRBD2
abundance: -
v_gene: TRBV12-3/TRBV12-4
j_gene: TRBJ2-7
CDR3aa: CASSQRTSGYAYEQYF
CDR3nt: TGTGCCAGCAGTCAAAGGACTAGCGGGTATGCCTACGAGCAGTACTTC

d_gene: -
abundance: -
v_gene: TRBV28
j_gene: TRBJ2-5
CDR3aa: CASSPLNRVGETQYF
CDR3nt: TGTGCCAGCAGTCCTCTCAACAGGGTGGGAGAGACCCAGTACTTC

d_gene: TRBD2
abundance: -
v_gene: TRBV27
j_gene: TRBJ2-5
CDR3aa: CASSLFSTSVRETQYF
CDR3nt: TGTGCCAGCAGTTTATTTAGTACTAGCGTCAGAGAGACCCAGTACTTC

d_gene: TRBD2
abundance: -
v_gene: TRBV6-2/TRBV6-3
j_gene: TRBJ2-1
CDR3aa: CASSYAASGRAFYNEQFF
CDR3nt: TGTGCCAGCAGTTACGCAGCTAGCGGGAGGGCCTTCTACAATGAGCAGTTCTTC

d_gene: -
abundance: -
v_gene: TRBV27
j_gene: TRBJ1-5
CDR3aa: CASSATTGGGSNQPQHF
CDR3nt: TGTGCCAGCAGTGCTACGACAGGTGGTGGTAGCAATCAGCCCCAGCATTTT

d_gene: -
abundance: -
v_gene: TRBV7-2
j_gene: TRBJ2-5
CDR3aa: CASSLEGGGPGETQYF
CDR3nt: TGTGCCAGCAGCTTAGAGGGGGGGGGTCCGGGAGAGACCCAGTACTTC

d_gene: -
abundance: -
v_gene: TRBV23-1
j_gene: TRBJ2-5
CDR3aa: CASSRRTGIQETQYF
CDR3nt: TGCGCCAGCAGCCGGCGTACAGGGATCCAAGAGACCCAGTACTTC

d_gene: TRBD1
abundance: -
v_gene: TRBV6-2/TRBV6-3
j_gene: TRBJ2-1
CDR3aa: CASRGTVERNEQFF
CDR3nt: TGTGCCAGCAGGGGGACAGTGGAAAGGAATGAGCAGTTCTTC

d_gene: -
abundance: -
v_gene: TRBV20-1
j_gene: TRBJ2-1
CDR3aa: CSARDLRGNNNEQFF
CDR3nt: TGCAGTGCTAGAGATCTGCGGGGCAACAACAATGAGCAGTTCTTC

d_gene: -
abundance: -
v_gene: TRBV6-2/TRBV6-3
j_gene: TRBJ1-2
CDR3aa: CASSMGPFYGYTF
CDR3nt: TGTGCCAGTTCCATGGGGCCGTTCTATGGCTACACCTTC

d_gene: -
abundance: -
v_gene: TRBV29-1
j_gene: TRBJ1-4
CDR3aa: CSTGSGNNEKLFF
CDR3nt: TGCAGCACCGGGTCAGGGAATAATGAAAAACTGTTTTTT